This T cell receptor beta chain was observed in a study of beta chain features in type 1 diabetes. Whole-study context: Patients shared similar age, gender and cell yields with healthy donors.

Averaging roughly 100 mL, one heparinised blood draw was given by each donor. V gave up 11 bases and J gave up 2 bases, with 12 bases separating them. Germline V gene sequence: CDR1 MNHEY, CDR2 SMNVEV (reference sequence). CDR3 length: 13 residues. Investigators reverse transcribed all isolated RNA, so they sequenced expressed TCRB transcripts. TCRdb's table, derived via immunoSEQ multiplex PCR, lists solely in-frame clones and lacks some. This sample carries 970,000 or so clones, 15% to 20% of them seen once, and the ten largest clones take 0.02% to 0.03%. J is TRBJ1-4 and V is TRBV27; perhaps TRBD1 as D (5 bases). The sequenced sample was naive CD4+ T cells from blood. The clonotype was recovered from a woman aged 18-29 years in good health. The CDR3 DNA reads TGTGCCTTTGGGGGGGTGACTAATGAAAAACTGTTTTTT. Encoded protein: CAFGGVTNEKLFF.